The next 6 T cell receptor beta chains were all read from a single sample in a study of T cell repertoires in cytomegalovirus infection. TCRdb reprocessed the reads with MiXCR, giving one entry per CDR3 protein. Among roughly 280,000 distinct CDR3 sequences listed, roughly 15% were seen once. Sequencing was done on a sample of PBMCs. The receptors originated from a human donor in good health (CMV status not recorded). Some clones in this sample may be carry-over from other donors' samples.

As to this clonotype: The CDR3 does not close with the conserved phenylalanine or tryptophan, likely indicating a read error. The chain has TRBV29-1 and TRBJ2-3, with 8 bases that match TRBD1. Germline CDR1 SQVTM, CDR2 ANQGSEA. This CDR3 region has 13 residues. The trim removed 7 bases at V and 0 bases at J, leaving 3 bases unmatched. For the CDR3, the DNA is TGCAGCGCCGACAGGGGAAGCACAGATACGCAGTATTCT. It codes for CSADRGSTDTQYS.

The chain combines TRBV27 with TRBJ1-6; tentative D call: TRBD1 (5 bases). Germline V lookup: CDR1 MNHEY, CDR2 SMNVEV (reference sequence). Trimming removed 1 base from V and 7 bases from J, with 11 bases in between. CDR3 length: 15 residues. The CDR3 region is CASSLLAGMNSPLHF. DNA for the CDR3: TGTGCCAGCAGTTTATTGGCAGGGATGAATTCACCCCTCCACTTT.

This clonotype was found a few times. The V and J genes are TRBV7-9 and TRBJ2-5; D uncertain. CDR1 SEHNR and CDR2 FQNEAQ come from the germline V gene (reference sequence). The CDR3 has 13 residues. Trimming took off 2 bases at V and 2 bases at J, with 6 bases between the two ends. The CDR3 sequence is CASSLLQQETQYF. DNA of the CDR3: TGTGCCAGCAGCTTACTTCAGCAAGAGACCCAGTACTTC.

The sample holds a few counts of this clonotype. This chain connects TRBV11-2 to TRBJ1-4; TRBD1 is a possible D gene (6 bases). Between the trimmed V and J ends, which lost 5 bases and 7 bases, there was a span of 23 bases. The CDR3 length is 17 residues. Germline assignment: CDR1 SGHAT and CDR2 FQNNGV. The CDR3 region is CASSPDTGRLAGEKLFF. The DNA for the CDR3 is TGTGCCAGCAGCCCGGACACAGGGAGGCTCGCTGGTGAAAAACTGTTTTTT.

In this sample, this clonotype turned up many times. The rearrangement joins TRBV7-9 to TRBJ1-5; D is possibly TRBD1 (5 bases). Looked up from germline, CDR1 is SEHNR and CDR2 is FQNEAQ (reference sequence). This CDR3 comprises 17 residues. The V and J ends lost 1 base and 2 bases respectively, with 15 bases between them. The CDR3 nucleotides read TGTGCCAGCAGCTTAGAGGGGAACTACATTGGCAATCAGCCCCAGCATTTT. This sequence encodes CASSLEGNYIGNQPQHF.

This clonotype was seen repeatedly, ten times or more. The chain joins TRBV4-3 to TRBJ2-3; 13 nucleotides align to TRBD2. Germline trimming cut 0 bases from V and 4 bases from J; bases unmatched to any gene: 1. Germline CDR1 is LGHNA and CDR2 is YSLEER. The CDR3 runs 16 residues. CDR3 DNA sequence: TGCGCCAGCAGCCAAGAACTAGCGGGAGGGCCAGATACGCAGTATTTT. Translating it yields CASSQELAGGPDTQYF.